Listed below are T cell receptor beta chains from one sample, sequenced in a study of beta chain features in type 1 diabetes. Only in-frame clones appear in the TCRdb table, and some are missing; sequencing was by immunoSEQ multiplex PCR. The sample shows 150,000 to 200,000 clones, roughly 8% of them seen only once. The specimen sequenced was central memory CD4+ T cells from blood. All receptors derive from a woman in her late teens or twenties with type 1 diabetes. The conserved cysteine and the conserved F or W are not part of the CDR3 here. Fields, in order: V gene, J gene, CDR3 protein.

v_gene: TRBV27; j_gene: TRBJ2-7; CDR3aa: ARLLRLALIYEQY
v_gene: TRBV5-1; j_gene: TRBJ2-5; CDR3aa: ASSLGDRFNQETQY
v_gene: TRBV4-1; j_gene: TRBJ2-1; CDR3aa: ASSQEVAGVANEQF
v_gene: TRBV9; j_gene: TRBJ2-2; CDR3aa: ASSVAGVTGELF
v_gene: TRBV7-2; j_gene: TRBJ2-5; CDR3aa: ASSFGLAGGPETQY
v_gene: TRBV9; j_gene: TRBJ1-3; CDR3aa: ASSVLGGGTTGNTIY
v_gene: TRBV11-3; j_gene: TRBJ2-3; CDR3aa: ASSFTAGGRAGTQY
v_gene: TRBV7-2; j_gene: TRBJ2-7; CDR3aa: ASSLVGGDYEQY
v_gene: TRBV28; j_gene: TRBJ2-3; CDR3aa: ASSPGGLAGLTDTQY
v_gene: TRBV9; j_gene: TRBJ2-7; CDR3aa: ASSSRGGREQY
v_gene: TRBV12-5; j_gene: TRBJ2-7; CDR3aa: ASGLGSGSYEQY
v_gene: TRBV18; j_gene: TRBJ1-2; CDR3aa: ASSQDTRYGYT
v_gene: TRBV5-1; j_gene: TRBJ1-6; CDR3aa: ASSGGQGHSPLH
v_gene: TRBV7-2; j_gene: TRBJ2-3; CDR3aa: ASSHGQGPDTQY
v_gene: TRBV7-9; j_gene: TRBJ2-2; CDR3aa: ASSLLAGDPGELF
v_gene: TRBV27; j_gene: TRBJ1-2; CDR3aa: ASSFWGGDGYT
v_gene: TRBV25-1; j_gene: TRBJ2-5; CDR3aa: ASSEFWGPETQY
v_gene: TRBV7-9; j_gene: TRBJ1-5; CDR3aa: ASSPYGTGKNSNQPQH
v_gene: TRBV5-4; j_gene: TRBJ2-5; CDR3aa: ASSSTGDEETQY
v_gene: TRBV7-2; j_gene: TRBJ2-5; CDR3aa: ASSPMGLAGGETQY
v_gene: TRBV14; j_gene: TRBJ1-2; CDR3aa: ASSPRTGDYGYT
v_gene: TRBV23-1; j_gene: TRBJ1-2; CDR3aa: ASSHEGLYGYT
v_gene: TRBV2; j_gene: TRBJ1-4; CDR3aa: ASSEGHAREKLF
v_gene: TRBV5-4; j_gene: TRBJ2-2; CDR3aa: ASSLQGRSTGELF
v_gene: TRBV7-9; j_gene: TRBJ2-5; CDR3aa: ASSLALAGSRAQY
v_gene: TRBV2; j_gene: TRBJ2-3; CDR3aa: AGTSGQPNTQY
v_gene: TRBV6-5; j_gene: TRBJ2-1; CDR3aa: ASRLVGEQF
v_gene: TRBV7-2; j_gene: TRBJ1-6; CDR3aa: ASSREGTGASPLH
v_gene: TRBV5-4; j_gene: TRBJ1-1; CDR3aa: AGSLVAGAGTEAF
v_gene: TRBV30; j_gene: TRBJ1-3; CDR3aa: AWSELDTIY
v_gene: TRBV5-6; j_gene: TRBJ2-3; CDR3aa: ASSAGLASTDTQY
v_gene: TRBV14; j_gene: TRBJ2-5; CDR3aa: ASSPAGLAGETQY
v_gene: TRBV5-1; j_gene: TRBJ1-4; CDR3aa: ASSLRGTNEKLF
v_gene: TRBV6-5; j_gene: TRBJ2-3; CDR3aa: ASSWGLTDTQY
v_gene: TRBV29-1; j_gene: TRBJ2-5; CDR3aa: SYITRGQLAETQY
v_gene: TRBV30; j_gene: TRBJ2-5; CDR3aa: AWSAGRGETQY
v_gene: TRBV5-1; j_gene: TRBJ2-5; CDR3aa: ASIGGLGSGETQY
v_gene: TRBV11-1; j_gene: TRBJ1-1; CDR3aa: ASSPNPGNTEAF